A single sample gave rise to the 12 T cell receptor beta chains below, sequenced in a study of T cell repertoires in cytomegalovirus infection. TCRdb reanalysed the reads using MiXCR and keeps one entry per CDR3 protein. The repertoire holds a few hundred thousand distinct CDR3 sequences, with roughly 29% as singletons. The sample taken for sequencing was PBMCs. These receptors all come from a human donor in good health (CMV status not recorded). Some clones in this sample may be carry-over from other donors' samples.

The gene calls are TRBV10-1 and TRBJ2-1; 7 bases are a match to TRBD2. The CDR3 loop spans 14 amino acids. Germline lookup yields CDR1 WNHNN and CDR2 SYGVQD (reference sequence). V gave up 6 bases and J gave up 0 bases; unmatched junction bases: 2. The DNA of the CDR3 is TGCGCCAGCAGAACTAGCGACTCCTACAATGAGCAGTTCTTC. It is translated as CASRTSDSYNEQFF.

The chain employs TRBV19 and TRBJ2-3; TRBD2 matches at 11 bases. This CDR3 spans 15 amino acids. J gave up 2 bases and V 7 bases, and 5 bases lay outside the gene matches. From germline, CDR1 is LNHDA and CDR2 SQIVND (reference sequence). The CDR3 bases are TGTGCCAGTACTACTAGCGGGGGATACACAGATACGCAGTATTTT. This translates into CASTTSGGYTDTQYF.

The chain combines TRBV7-2 with TRBJ1-5, with D perhaps matching TRBD1 (6 bases). Trimming removed 5 bases at V and 1 base at J, with 12 bases between. The CDR3 spans 15 residues. The germline V gene has CDR1 SGHTA and CDR2 FQGNSA. CDR3 in DNA: TGTGCCAGCAGCAGAGGACAGAGGAGCAATCAGCCCCAGCATTTT. Protein: CASSRGQRSNQPQHF.

The chain has TRBV28 and TRBJ1-2; D uncertain. Germline lookup yields CDR1 MDHEN and CDR2 SYDVKM. CDR3 length equals 13 residues. The V and J ends lost 5 bases and 6 bases respectively, with 13 bases between them. The CDR3 sequence: CASSPDGRNGYTF. The CDR3 coding sequence is TGTGCCAGCAGTCCGGACGGCCGCAATGGCTACACCTTC.

CDR3 nucleotides: TGTGCCAGCAGTGAAACCTGGGAAAACTATGGCTACACCTTC. Protein: CASSETWENYGYTF. The chain is built from TRBV6-1 and TRBJ1-2; D remains unclear. Trimming removed 2 bases from V and 2 bases from J, with 9 bases in between. The CDR3 has 14 amino acids. CDR1 MNHNS and CDR2 SASEGT come from the germline V gene.

This clonotype was observed a handful of times. The chain links TRBV7-3 to TRBJ2-2; unclear D gene. This CDR3 region has 15 residues. V lost 6 bases to trimming and J lost 0 bases, with 11 bases between them. CDR1 is SGHTA, CDR2 FQGTGA, per germline. The CDR3, as DNA: TGTGCCAGCAGGTCCTCTAGGGCGAACACCGGGGAGCTGTTTTTT. Encoded protein: CASRSSRANTGELFF.

This clonotype was recorded at least ten times. The chain couples TRBV7-3 to TRBJ2-3; 7 bases align to TRBD2. The junction had 7 bases not matched to a gene; V was cut back by 2 bases and J by 5 bases. Germline V lookup: CDR1 SGHTA, CDR2 FQGTGA. The CDR3 runs to 15 residues. Written as DNA, the CDR3 is TGTGCCAGCAGCTTAGTGGCGGGAGCAAAAGATACGCAGTATTTT. It translates to CASSLVAGAKDTQYF.

Only a few counts were recorded for this clonotype. This chain connects TRBV7-9 to TRBJ2-1; TRBD2 agrees at 9 bases. Trimming cost V 4 bases and J 7 bases; bases outside gene matches: 14. Germline CDR1 reads SEHNR; CDR2 reads FQNEAQ (reference sequence). The CDR3 sequence is 17 residues long. The CDR3 DNA is TGTGCCAGCAGCTCGACCTCCCTAGCGGGGAGTTGGAATGAGCAGTTCTTC. It yields the protein CASSSTSLAGSWNEQFF.

CDR3 residues: CSAHPGLVETQYF. The CDR3 DNA reads as TGCAGTGCTCATCCGGGACTTGTAGAGACCCAGTACTTC. The chain employs TRBV20-1 and TRBJ2-5, with D perhaps TRBD2 (6 bases). CDR3 length: 13 amino acids. V dropped 5 bases and J dropped 4 bases, with 14 bases sitting between them. Germline-derived CDR1 and CDR2 are DFQATT and SNEGSKA (reference sequence).

This clonotype was counted a few times. This sequence joins TRBV2 and TRBJ1-5, with 10 bases that match TRBD1. The V gene's germline CDR1 is SNHLY and CDR2 FYNNEI. CDR3 size: 14 residues. V lost 6 bases and J lost 4; bases outside the gene matches: 3. The CDR3 protein is CASRPGQGNQPQHF. CDR3 coding DNA: TGTGCCAGCAGGCCGGGACAGGGGAATCAGCCCCAGCATTTT.

This clonotype was picked up many times. CDR3 loop: CASSDSLSNYGYTF. DNA of the CDR3: TGTGCCAGCAGTGACTCGCTATCAAACTATGGCTACACCTTC. The chain is built from TRBV12-3 or TRBV12-4 and TRBJ1-2; D is unclear. This CDR3 has 14 residues. Trimming took 5 bases from V and 2 from J, leaving 12 bases between them.

Ten or more counts support this clonotype. This sequence joins TRBV12-3 or TRBV12-4 and TRBJ1-1, with D maybe TRBD1 (5 bases). The CDR3 is made up of 13 amino acids. Trimming left V 6 bases short and J 1 base short, with 9 bases between. The CDR3 is CASSPQGNTEAFF. The DNA of the CDR3 is TGTGCCAGCAGCCCCCAGGGGAACACTGAAGCTTTCTTT.